This T cell receptor (beta chain) was recorded in a study of CD8+ T cells in alopecia areata. The table lists this clone with a count of one. Germline CDR1 and CDR2: SGHDT and YYEEEE. V lost 4 bases, J lost 7 bases, and 12 bases lay in between. The CDR3 sequence is 12 residues long. RNA extraction was followed by reverse transcription into cDNA, which acted as the sequencing template. Clones were sequenced by immunoSEQ multiplex PCR, and TCRdb holds only the in-frame ones, with some missing. Of 200,000 to 250,000 clones in the sample, more than 55% were seen once. This sample's treatment: oral pan-JAK inhibitor, 5-10 mg twice daily.

Sequenced material: CD4+ T cells sorted from blood, taken at week 44, from a patient treated with tofacitinib. The clonotype originates from a human donor with alopecia areata. The chain recombines TRBV5-6 with TRBJ2-7; either TRBD1 or TRBD2 may supply D (5 bases each). CDR3 residues: CASSARWGEQYF. The DNA of the CDR3 is TGTGCCAGCAGCGCTAGGTGGGGGGAGCAGTACTTC.